This T cell receptor (beta chain) originates from a study of cytomegalovirus exposure and HLA in healthy donors. The PCR had 60 Vbeta and 13 Jbeta primers. The data were produced by immunoSEQ multiplex PCR, yet TCRdb's version contains in-frame clones alone and is incomplete. Of around 160,000 clones in the sample, about three quarters were seen once. Regarding the study as a whole: 87-base-pair reads could not separate some V segments, including TRBV6-2 and TRBV6-3.

With V trimmed by 2 bases and J by 4 bases, 6 bases remained unmatched. CDR1 and CDR2 (germline): SEHNR, FQNEAQ (reference sequence). The CDR3 has 15 amino acids. This clone was observed a handful of times. No antigen is known for it. Sequenced sample: PBMCs. This rearrangement joins TRBV7-9 to TRBJ2-5; TRBD2 matches 8 bases. The receptor comes from a middle-aged man in good health and CMV-seropositive. CDR3 in DNA: TGTGCCAGCAGCTTAAGGCGGGAGGTTTTAGAGACCCAGTACTTC. It specifies CASSLRREVLETQYF.